One T cell receptor (beta chain) is described in this entry. This clone was seen a few times. Its binding antigen is unknown. No base quality values were provided; no much bigger clone lies one nucleotide off. Each collaborating institution followed its own protocols to collect whole blood in K2EDTA tubes. For TCRbeta analysis, collaborators shipped samples as frozen whole blood, isolated PBMCs, or DNA extracted from either of those sample types. CDR1 MNHEY and CDR2 SMNVEV are derived from the germline V gene (reference sequence). Trimming at the junction amounts to 0 bases on V and 4 bases on J, and the germline ends lie 7 bases apart. Inclusive of the bounding cysteine and phenylalanine, the CDR3 is 14 residues long. Kept here is only the CDR3 DNA, which spans 42 bases and is read in frame from base 1. The immunoSEQ Assay, a bias-controlled multiplex PCR, was used to amplify TCRbeta CDR3 regions from genomic DNA. Processing in the source paper ran as follows. Nucleated cell counts per sample were estimated from amplification of reference gene primers within the assay. To quantify the absolute abundance of each unique TCRbeta CDR3 rearrangement, sequence reads were collapsed and filtered. For each sample, productive Simpson clonality was calculated as the square root of Simpson's diversity index over productive rearrangements. In its TCRdb copy, this immuneACCESS table keeps in-frame sequences only and misses some clones. Where compared with another copy, unresolved V genes explain less than half of these, and the others have no known cause. V and J calls and clone size are as listed in that table; D and trimming were resolved from the DNA. For this sample there are 380,000 or so clones; around 92% appear just once. The ten largest account for over 1% of the sample.

The sample comes from a study of blood T cell repertoires in COVID-19 (dated by TCRdb to about 2020). A note on the overall study: Samples covering the acute and convalescent phases of COVID-19 were provided by collaborators in the United States, Italy and Spain. Samples were obtained from the ongoing ImmuneRACE study (first 160 participants) and from about 1,300 subjects provided by 6 global collaborators. A de-identified subject ID, COVID-19 status, age in years and sex were almost always included in the sample metadata. The dataset comprised deeply sampled blood TCRbeta repertoires from subjects exposed to, actively infected with, or recovered from COVID-19. A freely available public database, intended as a resource for researchers studying the immune response to SARS-CoV-2, is where the repertoires were released. The material from the prospective study consisted of cDNA or gDNA derived from T cells, B-cell-depleted T cells, or PBMCs. Where HLA class I and class II types were available, the types were taken from metadata supplied by the sample provider, not from assay-based typing. What the authors observed across the whole study: How much clinical and demographic metadata was included differed by source and by participant, and the metadata was provided uncurated.

The sample comprised peripheral blood. This clonotype was sampled from a middle-aged man with acute or convalescent COVID-19. The chain is encoded by TRBV27 joined to TRBJ1-5, with no reliable assignment of the D segment. CDR3 loop: CASSLSSGNQPQHF. The sequence in DNA is TGTGCCAGCAGTTTATCTTCGGGGAATCAGCCCCAGCATTTT.